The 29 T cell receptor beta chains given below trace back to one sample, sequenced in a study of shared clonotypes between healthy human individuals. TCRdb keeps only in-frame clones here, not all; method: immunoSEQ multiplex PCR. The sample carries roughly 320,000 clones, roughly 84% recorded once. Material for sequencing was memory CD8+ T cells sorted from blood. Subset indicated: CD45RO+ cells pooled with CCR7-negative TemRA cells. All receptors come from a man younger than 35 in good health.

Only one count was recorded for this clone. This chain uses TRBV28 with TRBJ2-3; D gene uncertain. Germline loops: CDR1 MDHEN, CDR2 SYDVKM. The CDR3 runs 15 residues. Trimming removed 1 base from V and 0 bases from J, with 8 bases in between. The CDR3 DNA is TGTGCCAGCAGTTTATTTGGGGAAAGCACAGATACGCAGTATTTT. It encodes CASSLFGESTDTQYF.

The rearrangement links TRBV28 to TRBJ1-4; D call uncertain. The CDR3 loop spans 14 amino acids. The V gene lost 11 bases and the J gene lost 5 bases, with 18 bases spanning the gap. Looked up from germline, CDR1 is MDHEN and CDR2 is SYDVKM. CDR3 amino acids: CAGSRAGENEKLFF. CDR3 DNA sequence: TGTGCCGGCTCCCGGGCCGGAGAGAATGAAAAACTGTTTTTT.

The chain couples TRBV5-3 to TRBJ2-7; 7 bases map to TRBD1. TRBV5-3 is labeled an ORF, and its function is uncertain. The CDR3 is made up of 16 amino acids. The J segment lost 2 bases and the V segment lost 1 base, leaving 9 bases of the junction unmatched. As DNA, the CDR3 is TGTGCCAGAAGCTTGTGGGTCCGGGACAGACCCTACGAGCAGTACTTC. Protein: CARSLWVRDRPYEQYF.

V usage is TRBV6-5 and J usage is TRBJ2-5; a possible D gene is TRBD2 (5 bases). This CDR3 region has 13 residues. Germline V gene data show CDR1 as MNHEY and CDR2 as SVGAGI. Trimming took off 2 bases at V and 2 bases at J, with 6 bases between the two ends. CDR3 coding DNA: TGTGCCAGCAGTTACCCGGGACAAGAGACCCAGTACTTC. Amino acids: CASSYPGQETQYF.

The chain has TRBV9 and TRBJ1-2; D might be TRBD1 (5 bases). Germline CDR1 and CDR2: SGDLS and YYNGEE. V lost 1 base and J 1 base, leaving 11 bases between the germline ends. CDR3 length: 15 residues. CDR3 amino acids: CASSVSGQGNYGYTF. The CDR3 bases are TGTGCCAGCAGCGTATCGGGCCAGGGTAACTATGGCTACACCTTC.

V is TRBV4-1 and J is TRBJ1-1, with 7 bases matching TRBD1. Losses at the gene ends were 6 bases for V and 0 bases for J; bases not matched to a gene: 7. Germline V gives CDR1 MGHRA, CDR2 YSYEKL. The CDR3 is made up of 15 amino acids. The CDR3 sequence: CASRPRDSLNTEAFF. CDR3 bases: TGCGCCAGCAGACCCCGGGACAGCTTGAACACTGAAGCTTTCTTT.

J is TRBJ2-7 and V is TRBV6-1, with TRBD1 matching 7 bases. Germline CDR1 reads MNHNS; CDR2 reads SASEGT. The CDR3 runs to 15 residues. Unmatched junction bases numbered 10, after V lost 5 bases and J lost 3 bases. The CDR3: CASSSTLWDSYEQYF. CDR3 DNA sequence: TGTGCCAGCAGTTCGACCCTCTGGGACAGCTACGAGCAGTACTTC.

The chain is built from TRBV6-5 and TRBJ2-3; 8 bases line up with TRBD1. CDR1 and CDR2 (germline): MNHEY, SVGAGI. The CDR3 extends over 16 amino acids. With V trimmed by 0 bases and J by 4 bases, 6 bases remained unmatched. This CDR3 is CASSYSPGGLADTQYF. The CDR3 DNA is TGTGCCAGCAGTTACTCTCCAGGGGGCCTCGCAGATACGCAGTATTTT.

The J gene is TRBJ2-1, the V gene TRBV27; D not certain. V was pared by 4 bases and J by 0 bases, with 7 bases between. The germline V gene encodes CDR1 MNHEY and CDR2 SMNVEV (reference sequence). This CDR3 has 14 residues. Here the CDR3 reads CASSSGPSYNEQFF. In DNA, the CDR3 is TGTGCCAGCAGTTCAGGACCCTCCTACAATGAGCAGTTCTTC.

CDR3 sequence (DNA): TGTGCCAGCAGTTTATTAGTGGGCCAGGGGAATGAGCAGTTCTTC. It specifies CASSLLVGQGNEQFF. The rearrangement links TRBV27 to TRBJ2-1, with a possible D match to TRBD1 (6 bases). CDR1 and CDR2 from the germline V gene are MNHEY and SMNVEV (reference sequence). Trimming left V 1 base short and J 7 bases short, with 14 bases between. This CDR3 has 15 residues.

This chain's CDR3 is CASSTRTGNPYEQYF. CDR3 in DNA: TGTGCCAGCAGTACCCGGACAGGGAACCCCTACGAGCAGTACTTC. The rearrangement joins TRBV27 to TRBJ2-7; 8 bases agree with TRBD1. CDR1 is MNHEY and CDR2 is SMNVEV in the germline V gene (reference sequence). The CDR3 length is 15 residues. Trimming removed 5 bases from V and 2 bases from J; junction bases left unmatched: 8.

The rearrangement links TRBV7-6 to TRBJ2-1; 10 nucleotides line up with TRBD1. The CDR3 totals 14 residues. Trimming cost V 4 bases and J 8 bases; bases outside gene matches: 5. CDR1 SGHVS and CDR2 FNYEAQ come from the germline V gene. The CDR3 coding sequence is TGTGCCAGCAGCTCGACAGGGGGCCGGGATGAGCAGTTCTTC. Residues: CASSSTGGRDEQFF.

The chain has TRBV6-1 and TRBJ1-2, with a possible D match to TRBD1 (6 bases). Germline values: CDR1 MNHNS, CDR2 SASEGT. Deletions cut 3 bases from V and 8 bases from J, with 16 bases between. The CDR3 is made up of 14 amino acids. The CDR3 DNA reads TGTGCCAGCAGTGAGTATGCAGGGGTTGAGGGCTACACCTTC. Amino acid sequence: CASSEYAGVEGYTF.

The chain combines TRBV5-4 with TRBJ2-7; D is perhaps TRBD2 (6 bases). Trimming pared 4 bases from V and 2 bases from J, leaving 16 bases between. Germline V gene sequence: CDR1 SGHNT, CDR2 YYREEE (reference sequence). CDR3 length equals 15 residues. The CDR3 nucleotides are TGTGCCAGCAGCGGGGGGTTGTCTGAGACCTACGAGCAGTACTTC. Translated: CASSGGLSETYEQYF.

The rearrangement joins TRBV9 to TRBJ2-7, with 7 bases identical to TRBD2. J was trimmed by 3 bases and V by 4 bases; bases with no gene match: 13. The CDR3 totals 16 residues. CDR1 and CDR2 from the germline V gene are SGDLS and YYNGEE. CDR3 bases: TGTGCCAGCAGCCATCGCGTGAGCGGGAACGTCTACGAGCAGTACTTC. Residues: CASSHRVSGNVYEQYF.

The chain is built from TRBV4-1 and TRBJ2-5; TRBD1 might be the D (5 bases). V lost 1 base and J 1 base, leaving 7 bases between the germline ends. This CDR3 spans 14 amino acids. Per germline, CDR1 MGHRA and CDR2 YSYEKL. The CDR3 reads CASSQAGFQETQYF. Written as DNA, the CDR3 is TGCGCCAGCAGCCAAGCAGGGTTCCAAGAGACCCAGTACTTC.

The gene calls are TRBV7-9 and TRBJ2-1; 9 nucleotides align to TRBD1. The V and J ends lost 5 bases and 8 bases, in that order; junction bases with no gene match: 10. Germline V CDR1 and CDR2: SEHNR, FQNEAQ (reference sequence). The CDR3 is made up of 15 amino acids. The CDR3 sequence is CASSPPRDRVYEQFF. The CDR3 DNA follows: TGTGCCAGCAGCCCCCCCCGGGACAGGGTGTATGAGCAGTTCTTC.

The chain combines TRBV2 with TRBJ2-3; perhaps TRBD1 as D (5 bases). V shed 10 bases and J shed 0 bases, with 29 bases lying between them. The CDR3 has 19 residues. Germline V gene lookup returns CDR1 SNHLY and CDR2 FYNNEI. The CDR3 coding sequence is TGTGCCACCGATATCGTACAGGCTCCCTGGATCCCTAGCACAGATACGCAGTATTTT. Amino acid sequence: CATDIVQAPWIPSTDTQYF. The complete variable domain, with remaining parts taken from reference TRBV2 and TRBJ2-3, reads EPEVTQTPSHQVTQMGQEVILRCVPISNHLYFYWYRQILGQKVEFLVSFYNNEISEKSEIFDDQFSVERPDGSNFTLKIRSTKLEDSAMYFCATDIVQAPWIPSTDTQYFGPGTRLTVL.

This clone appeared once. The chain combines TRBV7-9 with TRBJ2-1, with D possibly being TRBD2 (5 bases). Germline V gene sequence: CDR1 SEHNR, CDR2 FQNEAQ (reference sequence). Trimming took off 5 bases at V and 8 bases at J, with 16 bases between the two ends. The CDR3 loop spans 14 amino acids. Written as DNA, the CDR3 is TGTGCCAGCAGCCACCGAGTGGAGGCGTATGAGCAGTTCTTC. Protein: CASSHRVEAYEQFF.

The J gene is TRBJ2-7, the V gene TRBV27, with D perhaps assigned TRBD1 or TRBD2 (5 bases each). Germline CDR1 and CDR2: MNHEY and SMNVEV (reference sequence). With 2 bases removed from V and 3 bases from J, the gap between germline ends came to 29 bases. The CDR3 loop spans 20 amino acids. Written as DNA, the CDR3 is TGTGCCAGCAGTTTAAGGGGTTTCGGGGTTCGGACTCCCGTTTTCTACGAGCAGTACTTC. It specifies CASSLRGFGVRTPVFYEQYF.

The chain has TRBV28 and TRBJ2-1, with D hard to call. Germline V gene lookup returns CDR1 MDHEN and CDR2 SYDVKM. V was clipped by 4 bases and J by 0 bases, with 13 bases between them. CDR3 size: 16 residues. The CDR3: CASSSPADSSYNEQFF. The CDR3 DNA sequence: TGTGCCAGCAGTTCCCCCGCGGATAGCTCCTACAATGAGCAGTTCTTC.

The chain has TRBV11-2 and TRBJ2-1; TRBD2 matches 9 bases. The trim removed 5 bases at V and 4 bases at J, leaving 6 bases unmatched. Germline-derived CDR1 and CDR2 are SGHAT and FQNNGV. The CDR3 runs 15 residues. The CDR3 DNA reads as TGTGCCAGCAGCGGCGGGAGGGCCAAGTACAATGAGCAGTTCTTC. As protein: CASSGGRAKYNEQFF.

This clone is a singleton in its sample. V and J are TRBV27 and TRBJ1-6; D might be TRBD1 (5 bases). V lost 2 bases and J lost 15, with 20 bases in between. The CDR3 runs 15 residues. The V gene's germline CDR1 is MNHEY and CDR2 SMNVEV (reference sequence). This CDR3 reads CASSLGGLTGQNLHF. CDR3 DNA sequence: TGTGCCAGCAGTTTAGGGGGACTGACTGGTCAAAACCTCCACTTT.

The CDR3 reads CASSPVGETSSYEQYF. The CDR3 DNA sequence: TGTGCCAGCAGTCCCGTTGGTGAAACCTCCTCCTACGAGCAGTACTTC. The gene calls are TRBV27 and TRBJ2-7; D gene unclear. The germline gives CDR1 MNHEY, CDR2 SMNVEV (reference sequence). Trimming took 5 bases from V and 0 from J, leaving 17 bases between them. CDR3 length equals 16 residues.

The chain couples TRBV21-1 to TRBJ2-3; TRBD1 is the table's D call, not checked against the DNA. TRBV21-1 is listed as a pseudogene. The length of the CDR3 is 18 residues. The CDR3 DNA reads TGTGCCAGCAGCAAACGACCAACGGGACAGCGATCCACAGATACGCAGTATTTT. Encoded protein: CASSKRPTGQRSTDTQYF.

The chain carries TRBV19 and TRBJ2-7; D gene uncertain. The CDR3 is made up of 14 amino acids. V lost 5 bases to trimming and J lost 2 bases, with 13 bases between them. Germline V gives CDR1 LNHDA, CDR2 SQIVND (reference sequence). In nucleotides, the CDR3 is TGTGCCAGTAGTCACCGGACGGAGACCTACGAGCAGTACTTC. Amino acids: CASSHRTETYEQYF.

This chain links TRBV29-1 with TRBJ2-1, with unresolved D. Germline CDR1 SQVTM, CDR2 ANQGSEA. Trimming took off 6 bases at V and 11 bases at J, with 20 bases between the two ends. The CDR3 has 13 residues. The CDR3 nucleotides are TGCAGCGTCGCCTCTAGGGTGTCTACCCAGCAGTTCTTC. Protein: CSVASRVSTQQFF.

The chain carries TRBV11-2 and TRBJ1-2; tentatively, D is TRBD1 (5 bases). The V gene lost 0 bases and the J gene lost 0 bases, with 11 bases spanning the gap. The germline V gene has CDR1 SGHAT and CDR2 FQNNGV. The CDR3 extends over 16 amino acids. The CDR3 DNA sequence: TGTGCCAGCAGCTTAGATCACCGGGGGGCTAACTATGGCTACACCTTC. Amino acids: CASSLDHRGANYGYTF. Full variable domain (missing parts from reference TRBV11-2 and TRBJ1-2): EAGVAQSPRYKIIEKRQSVAFWCNPISGHATLYWYQQILGQGPKLLIQFQNNGVVDDSQLPKDRFSAERLKGVDSTLKIQPAKLEDSAVYLCASSLDHRGANYGYTFGSGTRLTVV.

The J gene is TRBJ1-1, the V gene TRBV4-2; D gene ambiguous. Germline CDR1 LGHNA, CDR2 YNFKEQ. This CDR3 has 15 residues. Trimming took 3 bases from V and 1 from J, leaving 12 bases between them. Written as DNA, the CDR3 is TGTGCCAGCAGCCAGCAAGACGGGAGGAACACTGAAGCTTTCTTT. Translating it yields CASSQQDGRNTEAFF.